The sequence of this TCR beta chain was determined in a study of cytomegalovirus exposure and HLA in healthy donors. Study-wide results and limits: The authors later found most CMV-associated TCR beta chains appeared HLA-restricted. In a later analysis, at a false discovery rate of 0.05, over 15,000 TCR beta sequences matched HLA alleles.

This clone is large (0.1 to 1%). No antigen is known for it. These donors, healthy bone marrow donors, were studied. Researchers ran the PCR with 60 Vbeta and 13 Jbeta primers. Using immunoSEQ multiplex PCR, the repertoire was profiled, and TCRdb retains in-frame clones only, with some absent. The sample includes 100,000 or so clones, 62% of them seen just once. CDR3 length equals 14 residues. The V gene's germline CDR1 is MNHNS and CDR2 SASEGT. The V gene end was trimmed by 10 bases and the J gene end by 5 bases; junction bases not matched to a gene: 8. The clonotype originates from a woman aged 25 to 39 in good health and CMV-seropositive. The gene calls are TRBV6-1 and TRBJ2-2; TRBD1 aligns across 9 bases. The sample taken for sequencing was PBMCs. The CDR3 coding sequence is TGTGCCACCAAATGGACAGGGGAAACCGGGGAGCTGTTTTTT. Translation gives CATKWTGETGELFF.